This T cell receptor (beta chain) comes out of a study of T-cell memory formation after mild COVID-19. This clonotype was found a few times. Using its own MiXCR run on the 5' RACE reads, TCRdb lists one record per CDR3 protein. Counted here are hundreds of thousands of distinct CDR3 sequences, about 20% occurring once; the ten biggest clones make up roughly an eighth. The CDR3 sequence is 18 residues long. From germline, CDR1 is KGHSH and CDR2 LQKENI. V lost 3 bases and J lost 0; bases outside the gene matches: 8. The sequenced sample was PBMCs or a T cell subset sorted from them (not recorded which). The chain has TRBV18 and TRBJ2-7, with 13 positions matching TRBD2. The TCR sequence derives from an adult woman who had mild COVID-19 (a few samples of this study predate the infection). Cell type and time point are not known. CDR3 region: CASSPPGLAGSSSYEQYF. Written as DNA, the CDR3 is TGTGCCAGCTCACCTCCGGGACTAGCGGGATCTAGCTCCTACGAGCAGTACTTC. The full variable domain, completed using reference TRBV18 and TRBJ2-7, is NAGVMQNPRHLVRRRGQEARLRCSPMKGHSHVYWYRQLPEEGLKFMVYLQKENIIDESGMPKERFSAEFPKEGPSILRIQQVVRGDSAAYFCASSPPGLAGSSSYEQYFGPGTRLTVT.